These T cell receptor beta chains were read from a single sample in a study of blood T cell repertoires in COVID-19. TCRdb keeps only in-frame clones here, not all; method: immunoSEQ multiplex PCR. The profile shows 150,000 to 200,000 clones, roughly 93% of them singletons. Sequences were obtained from peripheral blood. The receptors come from a man between 18 and 29 years old with COVID-19, enrolled during active disease. Each CDR3 is given with its conserved first and last residue. The order of the fields is clone size, V gene, D gene, J gene, CDR3 DNA, CDR3 protein. A D gene is named only where the DNA matches it firmly. Clone size is given for some rows only: seen once, a few or many times, or a class if the clone is expanded.

>-|TRBV28|-|TRBJ1-1
TGTGCCAGCACCCTGGGAGCCCTTGAAGCTTTCTTT
CASTLGALEAFF
>-|TRBV27|-|TRBJ2-7
TGTGCCAGCAGTCACCAGACTATAGGGCCTTACGAGCAGTACTTC
CASSHQTIGPYEQYF
>-|TRBV28|-|TRBJ1-1
TGTGCCAGCAGCCCAGACACCCTGAACACTGAAGCTTTCTTT
CASSPDTLNTEAFF
>-|TRBV5-6|-|TRBJ1-4
TGTGCCAGCAGCTTGATCGCAACTAATGAAAAACTGTTTTTT
CASSLIATNEKLFF
>once|TRBV4-1|-|TRBJ2-7
TGCGCCAGCAGCCACCCTCCGGGAGCACGATACGAGCAGTACTTC
CASSHPPGARYEQYF
>-|TRBV5-1|-|TRBJ2-7
TGCGCCAGCAGCTTGGTCTCAGGGTCCAGCGTTTACGAGCAGTACTTC
CASSLVSGSSVYEQYF
>-|TRBV29-1|-|TRBJ1-2
TGCAGCGTAGACAGTAATTATGGCTACACCTTC
CSVDSNYGYTF
>-|TRBV10-2|-|TRBJ2-1
TGCGCCAGCAGTGACGGAGCGGGCGATGAGCAGTTCTTC
CASSDGAGDEQFF
>-|TRBV3-1/TRBV3-2|-|TRBJ1-2
TGTGCCAGCAGCCAAGTTCCCTGGCCAAGCGCCCTCGGCTATGGCTACACCTTC
CASSQVPWPSALGYGYTF
>-|TRBV29-1|TRBD2|TRBJ2-5
TGCAGTTGGAGGGTAGCGGGAGGTGAGACCCAGTACTTC
CSWRVAGGETQYF
>-|TRBV20-1|-|TRBJ1-2
TGCAGTGCTAGTAAGGCAGAGGACTATGGCTACACCTTC
CSASKAEDYGYTF
>-|TRBV6-2/TRBV6-3|TRBD1|TRBJ2-3
TGTGCCAGCAGTTACTCGATGGGGTTGGGGACAGGGAGGATAGATACGCAGTATTTT
CASSYSMGLGTGRIDTQYF
>-|TRBV7-3|TRBD1|TRBJ1-1
TGTGCCAGCAGCCCTACCCGGACAGGGGGCGGGGGGACTGAAGCTTTCTTT
CASSPTRTGGGGTEAFF
>few|TRBV11-2|TRBD1|TRBJ1-2
TGTGCCAGCAGCTGGGGGCGACAGGGGTCTGGCTACACCTTC
CASSWGRQGSGYTF
>-|TRBV18|-|TRBJ1-2
TGTGCCAGCTCACCACCCTCGGGACACCTGAACTATGGCTACACCTTC
CASSPPSGHLNYGYTF
>-|TRBV6-5|TRBD1|TRBJ1-3
TGTGCCAGCAGTTACTCCGGACAGGGGTTAATGAACACCATATATTTT
CASSYSGQGLMNTIYF
>-|TRBV13|TRBD2|TRBJ2-3
TGTGCCAGCAGCCTGAGGACTAGCGGGAGGGGATGGGGGAGCACAGATACGCAGTATTTT
CASSLRTSGRGWGSTDTQYF
>-|TRBV27|-|TRBJ2-7
TGTGCCAGCAGTTTAAATGGGAGGCTCCTCGGGCAGTACTTC
CASSLNGRLLGQYF
>-|TRBV27|TRBD2|TRBJ2-1
TGTGCCAGCACCGCTAGCGGGTACAATGAGCAGTTCTTC
CASTASGYNEQFF
>-|TRBV5-1|-|TRBJ1-1
TGCGCCAGCAGCCGGAGCGGGGGAGAGACTGAAGCTTTCTTT
CASSRSGGETEAFF
>-|TRBV30|TRBD2|TRBJ2-1
TGTGCCTGGAGCGGAGCGGGAGGGCCGGATGAGCAGTTCTTC
CAWSGAGGPDEQFF
>-|TRBV7-3|-|TRBJ2-2
TGTGCCAGCAGCTTAATGTCCGGTAGCGCGAACACCGGGGAGCTGTTTTTT
CASSLMSGSANTGELFF
>-|TRBV5-4|TRBD1|TRBJ1-5
TGTGCCAGCAGCCTGGACAGGGGGAATCAGCCCCAGCATTTT
CASSLDRGNQPQHF
>-|TRBV7-8|TRBD1|TRBJ2-5
TGTGCCAGCAGCTTCGACAGGGGTCAAGAGACCCAGTACTTC
CASSFDRGQETQYF
>few|TRBV6-2/TRBV6-3|TRBD1|TRBJ1-2
TGTGCCAGCAGTTACTCGAGGGACAGGGTTTACACCTTC
CASSYSRDRVYTF
>-|TRBV11-3|TRBD2|TRBJ2-7
TGTGCCAGCAGCCAGACTAGCCGCGGCGAGCAGTACTTC
CASSQTSRGEQYF
>-|TRBV5-1|-|TRBJ1-1
TGCGCCAGCACCCTAGGACCGGGAATGAACACTGAAGCTTTCTTT
CASTLGPGMNTEAFF
>-|TRBV5-6|-|TRBJ1-3
TGTGCCAGCAGCTTAATGCTTCGGTGGGGGGCTGGAAACACCATATATTTT
CASSLMLRWGAGNTIYF
>-|TRBV5-4|TRBD2|TRBJ2-7
TGTGCCAGCAGCTCGGGGGGCTACGAGCAGTACTTC
CASSSGGYEQYF
>-|TRBV19|-|TRBJ2-3
TGTGCCAGTAGTATAGATCTAGTGATGCGTACAGATACGCAGTATTTT
CASSIDLVMRTDTQYF
>-|TRBV5-5|-|TRBJ1-1
TGTGCCAGCAGCCTCACAGGAAATGAAGCTTTCTTT
CASSLTGNEAFF
>-|TRBV18|TRBD1|TRBJ2-2
TGTGCCAGCTCACAGAAGGTCGGACAGGGGGGCACCGGGGAGCTGTTTTTT
CASSQKVGQGGTGELFF
>once|TRBV23-1|TRBD1|TRBJ1-2
TGCGCCAGCAGTCAACGGACAGGGGGCTGGGTCACCTTC
CASSQRTGGWVTF
>-|TRBV6-5|TRBD1|TRBJ1-2
TGTGCCAGCAGGAGACAGGGGGATGGCTACACCTTC
CASRRQGDGYTF
>-|TRBV28|TRBD1|TRBJ2-2
TGTGCCAGCATCGGGACAGCGTTCGGCGGGGAGCTGTTTTTT
CASIGTAFGGELFF
>-|TRBV29-1|-|TRBJ2-7
TGCAGCGTCCGACAGGCGAGCTCCTACGAGCAGTACTTC
CSVRQASSYEQYF
>-|TRBV27|-|TRBJ2-7
TGTGCCAGCAGTCTTAAGTCGGTGCCGGGCTCCTACGAGCAGTACTTC
CASSLKSVPGSYEQYF
>-|TRBV12-3/TRBV12-4|TRBD1|TRBJ1-1
TGTGCCAGCAACAACAGGGGTGGGACTGAAGCTTTCTTT
CASNNRGGTEAFF
>-|TRBV6-2/TRBV6-3|-|TRBJ2-1
TGTGCCAGCAGTAAACGGTCATTGCCGGACAGCTACAATGAGCAGTTCTTC
CASSKRSLPDSYNEQFF
>-|TRBV4-1|TRBD1|TRBJ1-2
TGCGCCAGCAGCCCAACAGGGGGCGCTAACTATGGCTACACCTTC
CASSPTGGANYGYTF
>-|TRBV19|TRBD1|TRBJ1-2
TGTGCCAGTTTCGACAGGGGTTATGGCTACACCTTC
CASFDRGYGYTF
>-|TRBV5-1|-|TRBJ2-3
TGCGCCAGCAGCTCTCCGACTTACACAGATACGCAGTATTTT
CASSSPTYTDTQYF
>-|TRBV18|TRBD2|TRBJ2-3
TGTGCCAGCTCACCGATGACTAGCGGCACAGATACGCAGTATTTT
CASSPMTSGTDTQYF
>once|TRBV6-5|-|TRBJ1-5
TGTGCCAGCAGCAACAGGGTGGGTCAGCCCCAGCATTTT
CASSNRVGQPQHF
>-|TRBV5-8|TRBD1|TRBJ1-1
TGTGCCAGCAGCTTGGTAGGGACAGTCATGAACACTGAAGCTTTCTTT
CASSLVGTVMNTEAFF
>-|TRBV12-5|-|TRBJ1-6
TGTGCTAGTGGTTTGGTACTACGCTCAGGGAAGGGCCATAATTCACCCCTCCACTTT
CASGLVLRSGKGHNSPLHF
>-|TRBV7-9|-|TRBJ2-1
TGTGCCAGCAGCTTATCGAGGATCTCCTACAATGAGCAGTTCTTC
CASSLSRISYNEQFF
>-|TRBV25-1|-|TRBJ2-1
TGTGCCAGCCAAACAACCAATGAGCAGTTCTTC
CASQTTNEQFF
>-|TRBV5-1|TRBD2|TRBJ2-3
TGCGCCAGCAGCTTGGTGCTAGCGGGAGGGCCGAAGGGAGATACGCAGTATTTT
CASSLVLAGGPKGDTQYF
>-|TRBV9|-|TRBJ1-1
TGTGCCAGCAGCCCCTCCTCTCAGGTGAACACTGAAGCTTTCTTT
CASSPSSQVNTEAFF
>-|TRBV5-1|TRBD2|TRBJ2-3
TGCGCCAGCAGCGGGAGGGGACTAGCGGGAGGGACCACAGATACGCAGTATTTT
CASSGRGLAGGTTDTQYF
>-|TRBV27|-|TRBJ2-2
TGTGCCAGCAGTTTCAAGCGAGGCGGGGAGCTGTTTTTT
CASSFKRGGELFF
>-|TRBV19|-|TRBJ1-6
TGTGCCAGTAGCCTAGGAGGAGGCTCCTATAATTCACCCCTCCACTTT
CASSLGGGSYNSPLHF
>-|TRBV7-6|TRBD2|TRBJ2-7
TGTGCCAGCAGCTTGGTAGCGGGAGGATCCTACGAGCAGTACTTC
CASSLVAGGSYEQYF
>-|TRBV27|TRBD1|TRBJ1-2
TGTGCCAGCAGTCCCAAAGACAGGGGGTATGGCTACACCTTC
CASSPKDRGYGYTF
>-|TRBV25-1|-|TRBJ1-1
TGTGCCAGCAGTGAAGGGTCAGAGGTAGCGAACACTGAAGCTTTCTTT
CASSEGSEVANTEAFF